The 12 T cell receptor beta chains below all came from one sample that was sequenced in a study of a mutant IDH1 vaccine in newly diagnosed glioma. Produced via immunoSEQ multiplex PCR; TCRdb's table is partial and in-frame only. The top ten clones hold roughly 5% of a sample with tens of thousands of clones, around 79% of them seen once. Time point noted: baseline, week 1 (first vaccination visit). Treatment meaning: pre-vaccination baseline after standard-of-care therapy. This sample comprised PBMCs, obtained from a glioma patient treated with radiotherapy, temozolomide or both. These receptors were collected from a man in his forties with glioma. Some clones in this sample may be carry-over from other donors' samples.

The CDR3: CASSVGVNTEAFF. The CDR3 nucleotides are TGTGCCAGCAGCGTTGGAGTGAACACTGAAGCTTTCTTT. The chain combines TRBV14 with TRBJ1-1, with unresolved D. Trimming took 5 bases from V and 0 from J, leaving 7 bases between them. The germline gives CDR1 SGHDN, CDR2 FVKESK. The CDR3 is 13 amino acids.

The rearrangement links TRBV6-6 to TRBJ1-6; no definite D call. The CDR3 sequence is 13 residues long. V dropped 2 bases and J dropped 9 bases, with 8 bases sitting between them. CDR1 and CDR2 (germline): MNHNY, SVGAGI (reference sequence). The CDR3 coding sequence is TGTGCCAGCAGTTACGGGGATACTTCACCCCTCCACTTT. Protein: CASSYGDTSPLHF.

The chain employs TRBV7-9 and TRBJ2-5; D is ambiguous. This CDR3 is built from 13 residues. The V gene lost 1 base and the J gene lost 3 bases, with 6 bases spanning the gap. Germline V gene lookup returns CDR1 SEHNR and CDR2 FQNEAQ (reference sequence). The CDR3 region is CASSLGVKETQYF. The CDR3 coding sequence is TGTGCCAGCAGCTTAGGGGTGAAAGAGACCCAGTACTTC. The full variable domain, in which reference TRBV7-9 and TRBJ2-5 provide the parts outside the CDR3, is DTGVSQNPRHKITKRGQNVTFRCDPISEHNRLYWYRQTLGQGPEFLTYFQNEAQLEKSRLLSDRFSAERPKGSFSTLEIQRTEQGDSAMYLCASSLGVKETQYFGPGTRLLVL.

The chain carries TRBV6-5 and TRBJ1-1; 9 nucleotides align to TRBD1. This CDR3 is 15 amino acids long. Germline V gene sequence: CDR1 MNHEY, CDR2 SVGAGI. Trimming removed 5 bases from V and 0 bases from J; junction bases left unmatched: 4. The CDR3 loop is CASSRGTGMNTEAFF. CDR3 coding DNA: TGTGCCAGCAGTCGGGGGACAGGGATGAACACTGAAGCTTTCTTT.

This chain uses TRBV5-1 with TRBJ1-1; 10 bases are a match to TRBD1. The germline gives CDR1 SGHRS, CDR2 YFSETQ. This CDR3 has 13 amino acids. V trimming: 5 bases; J trimming: 11 bases; junction bases outside the gene matches: 9. Here the CDR3 reads CASSSPGTGVAFF. The CDR3 nucleotides are TGCGCCAGCAGTTCTCCCGGGACAGGGGTTGCTTTCTTT.

V and J are TRBV4-2 and TRBJ1-2; D unresolved. The CDR3 consists of 16 residues. V was trimmed by 0 bases and J by 4 bases, leaving 15 bases between them. Germline V gives CDR1 LGHNA, CDR2 YNFKEQ. The CDR3 coding sequence is TGTGCCAGCAGCCAAGATCATATGGGCGGCAGCTATGGCTACACCTTC. It specifies CASSQDHMGGSYGYTF.

The chain uses TRBV6-5 and TRBJ2-1; D is ambiguous. The V gene lost 0 bases and the J gene lost 2 bases, with 8 bases spanning the gap. CDR3 length equals 15 residues. Looked up from germline, CDR1 is MNHEY and CDR2 is SVGAGI. CDR3: CASSYSATAYNEQFF. For the CDR3, the DNA is TGTGCCAGCAGTTACTCCGCGACTGCCTACAATGAGCAGTTCTTC.

V gene TRBV18 combines with J gene TRBJ2-7; 7 positions agree with TRBD1. The CDR3 has 14 residues. The V gene's germline CDR1 is KGHSH and CDR2 LQKENI. The V segment lost 5 bases and the J segment 2 bases; nucleotides outside the gene matches: 6. CDR3 coding DNA: TGTGCCAGCTCAAATAACAGGGGTCCCTACGAGCAGTACTTC. Protein: CASSNNRGPYEQYF.

V gene TRBV5-4 combines with J gene TRBJ2-7, with TRBD1 identical over 9 bases. J lost 2 bases, V lost 5 bases, and 8 bases had no gene match. CDR1 is SGHNT, CDR2 YYREEE, per germline (reference sequence). This CDR3 spans 15 amino acids. The CDR3 is CASSYGQGMTYEQYF. The DNA of the CDR3 is TGTGCCAGCAGTTACGGACAGGGGATGACCTACGAGCAGTACTTC.

The chain links TRBV30 to TRBJ1-4; 8 positions agree with TRBD1. Losses at the gene ends were 1 base for V and 10 bases for J; bases not matched to a gene: 11. Germline V CDR1 and CDR2: GTSNPN, SVGIG (reference sequence). The CDR3 consists of 15 residues. The CDR3 bases are TGTGCCTGGAGTGAATGGGGGACAGGTTCAGGAAAACTGTTTTTT. This codes for CAWSEWGTGSGKLFF.

The chain links TRBV9 to TRBJ2-1, with D perhaps matching TRBD2 (6 bases). The CDR3 spans 14 residues. V was cut by 3 bases and J by 5 bases, with 12 bases left in between. In germline, CDR1 is SGDLS, CDR2 YYNGEE. The CDR3 is CASSAGTLNNEQFF. The CDR3 nucleotides are TGTGCCAGCAGCGCCGGGACTTTGAACAATGAGCAGTTCTTC.

This chain uses TRBV30 with TRBJ1-5, with D possibly matching TRBD1 (5 bases). This CDR3 contains 14 residues. V was cut by 1 base and J by 6 bases, with 13 bases left in between. Per the germline V gene, CDR1 is GTSNPN and CDR2 is SVGIG (reference sequence). The CDR3: CAWSAIRGVQPQHF. DNA of the CDR3: TGTGCCTGGAGTGCCATCCGGGGCGTTCAGCCCCAGCATTTT. Full variable domain (rest looked up from reference TRBV30 and TRBJ1-5): SQTIHQWPATLVQPVGSPLSLECTVEGTSNPNLYWYRQAAGRGLQLLFYSVGIGQISSEVPQNLSASRPQDRQFILSSKKLLLSDSGFYLCAWSAIRGVQPQHFGDGTRLSIL.